This is a list of T cell receptor beta chains from one sample in a study of cytomegalovirus exposure and HLA in healthy donors. Clones were sequenced by immunoSEQ multiplex PCR, and TCRdb holds only the in-frame ones, with some missing. This sample yields a few hundred thousand clones, of which about 90% are seen a single time; around 11% belongs to the top ten. Sequenced sample: PBMCs. The receptors originated from a man in his late teens or twenties in good health and CMV-seropositive. The CDR3 runs from the conserved cysteine through the conserved F or W. Each record gives: J gene, D gene, V gene, clone size, CDR3 protein, CDR3 DNA. D genes are given only for firm matches. Only some rows state a clone size, as once, few, many or a class for expanded clones.

TRBJ2-7 TRBD2 TRBV27 NA CASGWGGREGFEQYF TGTGCCAGCGGGTGGGGCGGGCGGGAGGGATTTGAGCAGTACTTC
TRBJ2-5 NA TRBV29-1 NA CSVAGSQETQYF TGCAGCGTTGCAGGGTCGCAAGAGACCCAGTACTTC
TRBJ2-1 TRBD2 TRBV5-4 once CASSEGLAGQFF TGTGCCAGCAGCGAGGGACTAGCGGGGCAGTTCTTC
TRBJ2-7 NA TRBV12-2 NA CASRLAVGGPSSYEQYF TGTGCAAGTCGCTTAGCGGTCGGGGGCCCCAGCTCCTACGAGCAGTACTTC
TRBJ2-2 TRBD2 TRBV14 NA CASSPLAGVDTGELFF TGTGCCAGCAGCCCCTTAGCGGGAGTGGATACCGGGGAGCTGTTTTTT
TRBJ1-2 NA TRBV29-1 NA CSVGPTIGASSTF TGCAGCGTTGGCCCCACGATTGGGGCGTCCTCCACCTTC
TRBJ2-3 TRBD2 TRBV9 once CASSVSRLAGRDTQYF TGTGCCAGCAGCGTATCCAGACTAGCGGGAAGAGATACGCAGTATTTT
TRBJ2-2 TRBD2 TRBV10-3 NA CAISERLAVTGELFF TGTGCCATCAGTGAGAGACTAGCGGTCACCGGGGAGCTGTTTTTT
TRBJ2-5 NA TRBV29-1 NA CSWIEGMETQYF TGCAGCTGGATAGAAGGGATGGAGACCCAGTACTTC
TRBJ1-4 NA TRBV5-8 NA CASSLGTRHVEKLFF TGTGCCAGCAGCTTGGGGACCCGCCATGTAGAAAAACTGTTTTTT
TRBJ1-1 NA TRBV10-1 once CASTGIERFLQPTEAFF TGCGCCAGCACTGGTATTGAACGATTCTTACAACCCACTGAAGCTTTCTTT
TRBJ2-1 TRBD1 TRBV27 NA CASSDRQGRNEQFF TGTGCCAGCAGCGATAGACAGGGGAGGAATGAGCAGTTCTTC
TRBJ1-5 TRBD1 TRBV10-1 NA CASSGQGRQPQHF TGCGCCAGCAGTGGACAGGGGAGACAGCCCCAGCATTTT
TRBJ2-7 TRBD2 TRBV7-2 NA CASSPGGRDLIYEQYF TGTGCCAGCAGCCCGGGAGGCCGGGACTTGATCTACGAGCAGTACTTC
TRBJ2-6 NA TRBV27 NA CASSLSSGANVLTF TGTGCCAGCAGTTTAAGTTCTGGGGCCAACGTCCTGACTTTC
TRBJ2-7 NA TRBV19 NA CASSPGRFQDEQYF TGTGCCAGTAGCCCTGGACGGTTCCAGGACGAGCAGTACTTC
TRBJ1-5 NA TRBV7-2 NA CASSLFAGKGNQPQHF TGTGCCAGCAGCTTGTTTGCGGGGAAGGGCAATCAGCCCCAGCATTTT
TRBJ2-1 TRBD2 TRBV2 NA CASSEAGLAGVSPQFF TGTGCCAGCAGTGAAGCGGGACTAGCGGGAGTCTCCCCCCAGTTCTTC
TRBJ2-7 TRBD2 TRBV27 NA CASSLLRRGASYEQYF TGTGCCAGCAGTTTACTGAGGCGGGGGGCTTCCTACGAGCAGTACTTC
TRBJ2-4 TRBD2 TRBV29-1 NA CSVGTSGGASGIQYF TGCAGCGTAGGGACTAGCGGAGGGGCCTCGGGCATTCAGTACTTC
TRBJ1-1 NA TRBV15 NA CATSRDRGWDTEAFF TGTGCCACCAGCAGAGATCGGGGGTGGGACACTGAAGCTTTCTTT
TRBJ1-5 NA TRBV18 NA CASSPPGGSNQPQHF TGTGCCAGCTCACCTCCGGGGGGATCCAATCAGCCCCAGCATTTT
TRBJ2-5 NA TRBV5-6 NA CASSLHRVETQYF TGTGCCAGCAGCCTCCACAGGGTTGAGACCCAGTACTTC
TRBJ2-5 TRBD2 TRBV6-5 NA CASSFTGTSEETQYF TGTGCCAGCAGCTTTACCGGGACTAGCGAAGAGACCCAGTACTTC
TRBJ2-1 NA TRBV14 NA CASSPPTGPRYNEQFF TGTGCCAGCAGCCCGCCTACAGGGCCTAGATACAATGAGCAGTTCTTC
TRBJ2-5 TRBD1 TRBV18 NA CASSRWTGQETQYF TGTGCCAGCTCACGTTGGACAGGCCAAGAGACCCAGTACTTC
TRBJ2-7 TRBD2 TRBV5-1 NA CASSLGLAGSYEQYF TGCGCCAGCAGCTTGGGACTAGCGGGCAGCTACGAGCAGTACTTC
TRBJ2-7 TRBD2 TRBV28 NA CASSFPRLAGWIYEQYF TGTGCCAGCAGTTTCCCTCGACTAGCGGGGTGGATTTACGAGCAGTACTTC
TRBJ2-7 NA TRBV6-1 NA CASSGWIYEQYF TGTGCCAGCAGTGGATGGATCTACGAGCAGTACTTC
TRBJ1-2 NA TRBV27 NA CASSDLGSSMLGYTF TGTGCCAGCAGTGACCTCGGCAGCTCTATGTTAGGCTACACCTTC
TRBJ2-1 TRBD1 TRBV9 NA CASSAQGDNEQFF TGTGCCAGCAGCGCCCAGGGGGACAATGAGCAGTTCTTC
TRBJ1-4 NA TRBV6-5 NA CASSYSLSRLSEKLFF TGTGCCAGCAGTTACTCGTTGTCCCGCTTGAGTGAAAAACTGTTTTTT